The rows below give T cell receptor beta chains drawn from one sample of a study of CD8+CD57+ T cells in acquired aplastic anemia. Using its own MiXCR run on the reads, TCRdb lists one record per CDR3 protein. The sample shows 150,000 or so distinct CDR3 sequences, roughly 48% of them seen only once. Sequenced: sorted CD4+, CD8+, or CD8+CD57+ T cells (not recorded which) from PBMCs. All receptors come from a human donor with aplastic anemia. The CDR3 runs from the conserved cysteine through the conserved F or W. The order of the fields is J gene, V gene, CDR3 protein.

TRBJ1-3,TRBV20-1,CSAKQTSSGNTIYF
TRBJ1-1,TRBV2,CASRERLQAFF
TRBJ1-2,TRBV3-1,CASSQDLQVHGYTF
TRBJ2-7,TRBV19,CATNKGQGGEQYF
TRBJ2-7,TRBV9,CARILVDEQYF
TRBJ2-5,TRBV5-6,CASSITGGSETQYF
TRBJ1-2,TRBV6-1,CASSVQGVYGYTF
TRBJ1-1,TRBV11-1,CASSSGTGGAMNTEAFF
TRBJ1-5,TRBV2,CASMDAYSNQPQHF
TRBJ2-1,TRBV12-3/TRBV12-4,CASKPLRTSGGNLYNEQFF
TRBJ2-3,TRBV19,CASTAYRGGDTQYF
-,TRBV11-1,CASSSTRQGALNAQHF
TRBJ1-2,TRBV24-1,CATSDSGDPNYGYTF
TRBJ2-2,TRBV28,CASSRSGNTGELFF
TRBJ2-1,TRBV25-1,CASSPTWTSGSGEQFF
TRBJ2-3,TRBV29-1,CSVVLHLLAGGAQDTQYF
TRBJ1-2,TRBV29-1,CSVGPGQRNYGYTF
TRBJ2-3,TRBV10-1,CATSEARVDTQYF
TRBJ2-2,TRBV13,CASSRDGRATGELFF
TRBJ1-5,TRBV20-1,CSARSRDRASYSNQPQHF
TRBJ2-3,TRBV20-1,CSASRGRASTDTQYF
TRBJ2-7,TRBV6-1,CASRKDSPYEQYF
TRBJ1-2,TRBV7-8,CASSSRGAHYGYTF
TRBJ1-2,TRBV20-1,CSARDDGTWDYGYTF
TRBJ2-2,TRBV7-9,CASNPPGAGELFF
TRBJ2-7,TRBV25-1,CASSEPTGHEQYF